This is a list of T cell receptor beta chains from one sample in a study of cytotoxic CD8 clonotypes in ibrutinib-treated CLL. Libraries were prepared by immunoSEQ multiplex PCR; TCRdb keeps only in-frame clonotypes and omits some of them. The top ten clones hold less than 8.5% of a sample with under 150,000 clones, about 84% of them seen once. This specimen consisted of PBMCs, obtained after 36 months of ibrutinib treatment. Receptors originate from a human donor with chronic lymphocytic leukemia. The CDR3 runs from the conserved cysteine through the conserved F or W. D genes are given only for firm matches. The listing skips clone size in some rows; elsewhere it reads once, few, many or a size class.

>TRBV19|.|TRBJ2-3|.
CANHNGGSTDTQYF
TGTGCCAATCATAACGGGGGATCCACAGATACGCAGTATTTT
>TRBV30|TRBD1|TRBJ1-5|once
CAWSEGTGNQPQHF
TGTGCCTGGAGTGAGGGGACAGGCAATCAGCCCCAGCATTTT
>TRBV15|.|TRBJ2-3|.
CATSRQFVRGTDTQYF
TGTGCCACCAGCAGACAATTCGTCCGGGGCACAGATACGCAGTATTTT
>TRBV28|TRBD1|TRBJ2-7|.
CASSPTGGTSYEQYF
TGTGCCAGCAGTCCCACAGGGGGCACTTCCTACGAGCAGTACTTC
>TRBV4-1|TRBD1|TRBJ1-5|.
CASSQRIPGTGYSNQPQHF
TGCGCCAGCAGCCAACGGATCCCCGGGACAGGATATAGCAATCAGCCCCAGCATTTT
>TRBV10-3|TRBD2|TRBJ2-3|.
CAIKLAADTDTQYF
TGTGCCATCAAACTAGCGGCTGACACAGATACGCAGTATTTT
>TRBV5-1|.|TRBJ1-4|.
CASSLGSDTNEKLFF
TGCGCCAGCAGCTTGGGCAGCGACACTAATGAAAAACTGTTTTTT
>TRBV30|.|TRBJ1-5|.
CAWAIGAQPQHF
TGTGCCTGGGCAATAGGTGCTCAGCCCCAGCATTTT
>TRBV5-1|.|TRBJ2-3|once
CASSLEGPARGTDTQYF
TGCGCCAGCAGCTTGGAAGGGCCCGCCCGAGGCACAGATACGCAGTATTTT
>TRBV4-1|.|TRBJ1-1|few
CASSQDPWQGFGEAFF
TGCGCCAGCAGCCAGGATCCATGGCAGGGGTTCGGTGAAGCTTTCTTT
>TRBV9|.|TRBJ2-7|.
CASSRGVSYEQYF
TGTGCCAGCAGTAGGGGGGTGTCCTACGAGCAGTACTTC
>TRBV5-4|TRBD2|TRBJ2-1|.
CASSLEGTSGEQFF
TGTGCCAGCAGCTTGGAGGGGACTAGCGGAGAGCAGTTCTTC
>TRBV6-6|TRBD2|TRBJ2-7|.
CASSGLAGLEQYF
TGTGCCAGCAGCGGTCTAGCGGGACTCGAGCAGTACTTC
>TRBV7-9|.|TRBJ2-1|.
CASSLDPPHASSYNEQFF
TGTGCCAGCAGCTTAGATCCCCCCCACGCCTCCTCCTACAATGAGCAGTTCTTC
>TRBV5-5|TRBD2|TRBJ2-7|.
CASSFGTSGYEQYF
TGTGCCAGCAGCTTCGGGACTAGCGGCTACGAGCAGTACTTC
>TRBV30|.|TRBJ1-5|.
CACSGRPNQPQHF
TGTGCCTGTTCTGGACGGCCAAATCAGCCCCAGCATTTT
>TRBV2|.|TRBJ2-7|once
CASGARGHHEQYF
TGTGCCAGCGGTGCTCGGGGGCACCACGAGCAGTACTTC
>TRBV9|.|TRBJ2-2|.
CASSGKIRTDPNTGELFF
TGTGCCAGCAGCGGAAAGATTAGGACTGACCCGAACACCGGGGAGCTGTTTTTT
>TRBV6-5|TRBD1|TRBJ2-5|.
CASGYTGDETQYF
TGTGCCAGCGGATATACAGGGGATGAGACCCAGTACTTC
>TRBV29-1|.|TRBJ1-1|.
CSVSEGRRNTEAFF
TGCAGCGTCTCCGAGGGCCGCCGGAACACTGAAGCTTTCTTT
>TRBV4-2|.|TRBJ1-2|few
CASSQDRRGYTF
TGTGCCAGCAGCCAAGATCGGAGGGGCTACACCTTC
>TRBV19|.|TRBJ1-1|.
CASSIGGRALNTEAFF
TGTGCCAGTAGTATTGGCGGCAGGGCGTTGAACACTGAAGCTTTCTTT
>TRBV14|.|TRBJ2-2|.
CASSQWRASRVRGDTGELFF
TGTGCCAGCAGCCAATGGCGGGCTAGCCGAGTACGTGGGGACACCGGGGAGCTGTTTTTT
>TRBV29-1|.|TRBJ1-2|.
CSVGHTNYGYTF
TGCAGCGTTGGCCACACTAACTATGGCTACACCTTC
>TRBV28|.|TRBJ2-2|.
CASRHTGELFF
TGTGCCAGCAGACACACCGGGGAGCTGTTTTTT
>TRBV11-3|.|TRBJ2-2|.
CASSLNSGELFF
TGTGCCAGCAGCTTAAACTCCGGGGAGCTGTTTTTT
>TRBV5-1|.|TRBJ1-2|.
CASRTEGFGYTF
TGCGCCAGCAGAACCGAGGGGTTTGGCTACACCTTC
>TRBV28|TRBD1|TRBJ1-5|.
CASRGTGMKRSNQPQHF
TGTGCCAGCAGGGGGACAGGGATGAAAAGGAGCAATCAGCCCCAGCATTTT
>TRBV10-2|.|TRBJ2-5|.
CASSESGTQYF
TGCGCCAGCAGTGAGTCTGGGACCCAGTACTTC
>TRBV7-9|.|TRBJ2-7|.
CASSLTGRKPYEQYF
TGTGCCAGCAGCTTAACGGGGAGGAAGCCCTACGAGCAGTACTTC
>TRBV7-7|.|TRBJ2-2|once
CFFAWGDSTGELFF
TGTTTTTTTGCGTGGGGGGATTCCACCGGGGAGCTGTTTTTT
>TRBV9|.|TRBJ2-3|.
CASSAWRSTDTQYF
TGTGCCAGCAGCGCCTGGAGAAGCACAGATACGCAGTATTTT
>TRBV18|TRBD2|TRBJ2-3|.
CASSPMGTTYTDTQYF
TGTGCCAGCTCACCAATGGGGACTACCTACACAGATACGCAGTATTTT
>TRBV29-1|.|TRBJ2-3|.
CSVARVGSTDTQYF
TGCAGCGTTGCCAGGGTGGGAAGCACAGATACGCAGTATTTT
>TRBV5-1|TRBD2|TRBJ2-7|.
CASSQFGGSYEQYF
TGCGCCAGCAGCCAGTTCGGGGGGTCCTACGAGCAGTACTTC
>TRBV6-1|TRBD1|TRBJ1-5|.
CASSPGTGAQPQHF
TGTGCCAGCAGTCCCGGGACAGGGGCTCAGCCCCAGCATTTT
>TRBV25-1|.|TRBJ1-3|.
CASKAGNTIYF
TGTGCCAGCAAGGCTGGAAACACCATATATTTT
>TRBV19|.|TRBJ1-2|few
CASRRYGNDYGYTF
TGTGCCAGTAGGCGATATGGTAACGACTATGGCTACACCTTC
>TRBV6-6|TRBD1|TRBJ2-7|few
CASRRGRAYEQYF
TGTGCCAGCAGGAGGGGGCGCGCCTACGAGCAGTACTTC
>TRBV28|TRBD2|TRBJ2-1|.
CASRRAGTSANNEQFF
TGTGCCAGCAGACGTGCCGGGACTAGCGCCAACAATGAGCAGTTCTTC
>TRBV19|TRBD1|TRBJ1-6|.
CASSIVFREIRTGVHSPLHF
TGTGCCAGTAGTATAGTTTTCAGAGAGATCAGGACAGGGGTTCACTCACCCCTCCACTTT
>TRBV4-2|.|TRBJ1-1|.
CASSQDRSSNTEAFF
TGTGCCAGCAGCCAAGATAGGAGTAGTAACACTGAAGCTTTCTTT
>TRBV2|.|TRBJ2-1|.
CASSVLRQGEQFF
TGTGCCAGCAGTGTTCTCAGGCAGGGTGAGCAGTTCTTC
>TRBV30|.|TRBJ2-4|.
CAWSLLGIAKNIQYF
TGTGCCTGGAGCTTATTAGGGATAGCCAAAAACATTCAGTACTTC
>TRBV7-9|TRBD1|TRBJ2-5|.
CASSPEIGTGGETQYF
TGTGCCAGCAGCCCCGAGATAGGGACAGGGGGAGAGACCCAGTACTTC
>TRBV9|.|TRBJ2-7|.
CASSATGLRSYEQYF
TGTGCCAGCAGCGCAACAGGACTCCGCTCCTACGAGCAGTACTTC
>TRBV7-9|.|TRBJ2-7|.
CASSPNSGQQYF
TGTGCCAGCAGCCCGAACTCGGGACAACAGTACTTC
>TRBV7-7|.|TRBJ2-7|.
CASSTPGGSPYF
TGTGCCAGCAGCACCCCGGGGGGCTCGCCGTACTTC